What follows are 8 T cell receptor beta chains derived from one specimen sequenced in a study of early T cells in non-severe SARS-CoV-2 infection. Each CDR3 protein is one row after TCRdb ran MiXCR on the 5' RACE reads. The sample carries about 98,000 distinct CDR3 sequences, approximately 11% recorded once. Sequencing was done on a sample of whole blood. Receptors originate from an adult who was a healthcare worker with PCR-confirmed SARS-CoV-2 infection or an uninfected control (not recorded which).

This clonotype was detected ten times or more. This chain joins TRBV24-1 and TRBJ2-5; D is undetermined. This CDR3 is 12 amino acids long. Between the trimmed V and J ends, which lost 9 bases and 1 base, there was a span of 8 bases. CDR1 KGHDR and CDR2 SFDVKD come from the germline V gene. The CDR3 nucleotides read TGTGCCACCCGGCGGTTCCAAGAGACCCAGTACTTC. Protein: CATRRFQETQYF.

In this sample, this clonotype turned up a few times. The chain uses TRBV29-1 and TRBJ1-5; D possibly corresponds to TRBD1 (5 bases). The V gene's germline CDR1 is SQVTM and CDR2 ANQGSEA. CDR3 size: 13 residues. V lost 6 bases to trimming and J lost 3 bases, with 12 bases between them. The CDR3, as DNA: TGCAGCGTAATGACAGCCTTCAATCAGCCCCAGCATTTT. Translation: CSVMTAFNQPQHF.

In its sample, this clonotype was seen many times. V gene TRBV24-1 combines with J gene TRBJ2-1; 12 nucleotides align to TRBD2. This CDR3 contains 18 residues. Germline lookup yields CDR1 KGHDR and CDR2 SFDVKD. Germline trimming cut 4 bases from V and 6 bases from J; bases unmatched to any gene: 12. This chain's CDR3 is CATSESTSSGGAFNEQFF. CDR3 sequence (DNA): TGTGCCACCAGTGAGTCGACTTCTAGCGGGGGGGCCTTCAATGAGCAGTTCTTC.

In this sample, this clonotype turned up a few times. The genes are TRBV20-1 and TRBJ1-2, with 11 positions matching TRBD1. The germline V gene has CDR1 DFQATT and CDR2 SNEGSKA (reference sequence). The V and J ends lost 5 bases and 2 bases, in that order; junction bases with no gene match: 1. The CDR3 runs to 13 residues. The CDR3 loop reads CSAWTGGNYGYTF. Written as DNA, the CDR3 is TGCAGTGCTTGGACAGGGGGCAACTATGGCTACACCTTC.

This clonotype was found many times. This chain joins TRBV28 and TRBJ2-7; the D gene is possibly TRBD1 (6 bases). Between the trimmed V and J ends, which lost 6 bases and 6 bases, there was a span of 15 bases. Germline lookup yields CDR1 MDHEN and CDR2 SYDVKM. This CDR3 has 13 amino acids. The CDR3 here is CASSPGQGFEQYF. The CDR3 DNA is TGTGCCAGCAGCCCGGGACAAGGATTCGAGCAGTACTTC.

The V gene is TRBV11-2, the J gene TRBJ2-1, with D hard to call. CDR1 and CDR2 (germline): SGHAT, FQNNGV. Trimming pared 5 bases from V and 0 bases from J, leaving 14 bases between. The CDR3 runs 16 residues. The CDR3 spells CASSPRRISSYNEQFF. The CDR3 nucleotides are TGTGCCAGCAGCCCCCGTAGGATCAGCTCCTACAATGAGCAGTTCTTC.

This clonotype was counted a few times. V gene TRBV2 combines with J gene TRBJ2-5; 7 bases match TRBD2. The V segment lost 4 bases and the J segment 5 bases; nucleotides outside the gene matches: 4. Germline V gene data show CDR1 as SNHLY and CDR2 as FYNNEI. This CDR3 has 13 residues. CDR3 sequence (DNA): TGTGCCAGCAGTGGACTAGCAGACGAGACCCAGTACTTC. Its translation is CASSGLADETQYF.

Only a few counts were recorded for this clonotype. V gene TRBV28 combines with J gene TRBJ2-5, with D unclear. V dropped 3 bases and J dropped 4 bases, with 6 bases sitting between them. The germline V gene encodes CDR1 MDHEN and CDR2 SYDVKM. The CDR3 sequence is 12 residues long. CDR3 DNA sequence: TGTGCCAGCAGTTTCGGGCGAGAGACCCAGTACTTC. Translated, it gives CASSFGRETQYF.